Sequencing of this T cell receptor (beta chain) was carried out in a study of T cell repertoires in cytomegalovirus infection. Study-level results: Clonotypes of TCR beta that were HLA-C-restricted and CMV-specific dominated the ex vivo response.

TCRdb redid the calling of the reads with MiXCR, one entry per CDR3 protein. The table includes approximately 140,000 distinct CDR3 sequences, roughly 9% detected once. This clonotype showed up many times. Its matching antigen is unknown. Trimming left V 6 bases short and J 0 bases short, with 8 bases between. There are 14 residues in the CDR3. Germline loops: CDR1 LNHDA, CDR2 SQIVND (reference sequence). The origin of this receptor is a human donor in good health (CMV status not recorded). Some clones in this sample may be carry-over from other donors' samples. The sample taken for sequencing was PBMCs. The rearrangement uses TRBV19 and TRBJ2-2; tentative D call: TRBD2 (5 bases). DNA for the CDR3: TGTGCCAGTAGGAGGGAGACGAACACCGGGGAGCTGTTTTTT. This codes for CASRRETNTGELFF.